The sequence of this TCR beta chain was determined in a study of blood T cells in healthy people across ages. Study-level results: Across the age range, TCR beta diversity per million T cells fell in a roughly linear way. Reliance upon unsorted PBMCs precluded definitive naive versus antigen-experienced comparison. Versus aged donors, long-lived donors had higher diversity and more naive CD4+ cells.

Points on this clonotype: As yet, its antigen is unknown.

Together with a sample-barcoded 5' primer, a J-beta primer mix was included in a second PCR lasting about 7 to 11 cycles. The template-switch adaptor was a 5' adaptor with 12 random nucleotides. It tagged each cDNA molecule. In TCRdb, the 5' RACE reads were re-called with MiXCR into one record per CDR3 protein. The data show nearly 800,000 distinct CDR3 sequences, roughly 56% seen once. Losses at the gene ends were 5 bases for V and 5 bases for J; bases not matched to a gene: 7. CDR3 length equals 14 residues. Germline CDR1 and CDR2: MNHEY and SMNVEV (reference sequence). The receptor's source is a man aged 35 to 55 in good health. The rearrangement links TRBV27 to TRBJ1-1; 8 nucleotides match TRBD1. Sequences were obtained from blood. CDR3 DNA: TGTGCCAGCAGTCTCCACGGACAGGGAACTGAAGCTTTCTTT. Protein product: CASSLHGQGTEAFF.